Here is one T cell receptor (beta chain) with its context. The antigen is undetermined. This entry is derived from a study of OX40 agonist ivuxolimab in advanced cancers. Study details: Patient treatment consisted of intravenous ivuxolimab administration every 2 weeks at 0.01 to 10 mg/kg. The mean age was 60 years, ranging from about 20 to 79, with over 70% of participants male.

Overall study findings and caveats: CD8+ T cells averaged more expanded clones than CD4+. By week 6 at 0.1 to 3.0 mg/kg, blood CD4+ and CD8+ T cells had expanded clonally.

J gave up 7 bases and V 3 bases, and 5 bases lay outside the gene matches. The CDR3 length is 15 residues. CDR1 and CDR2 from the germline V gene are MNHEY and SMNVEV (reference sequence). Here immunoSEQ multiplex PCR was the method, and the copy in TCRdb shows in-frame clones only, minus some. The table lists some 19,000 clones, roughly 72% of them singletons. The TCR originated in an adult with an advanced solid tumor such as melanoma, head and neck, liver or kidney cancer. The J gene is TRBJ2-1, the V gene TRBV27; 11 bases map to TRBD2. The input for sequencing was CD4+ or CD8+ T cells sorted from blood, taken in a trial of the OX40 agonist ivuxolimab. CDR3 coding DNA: TGTGCCAGCAGTTTCGGGACTAGCGGAACAAATGAGCAGTTCTTC. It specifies CASSFGTSGTNEQFF.